This T cell receptor beta chain was identified in a study of cytomegalovirus exposure and HLA in healthy donors. Concerning this clone: Its antigen remains unidentified.

Study observations and caveats: In vitro testing confirmed a few CMV-associated chains as specific for CMV antigens.

After removal of 8 bases from V and 4 bases from J, the junction contained 5 bases not matched to a gene. The CDR3 has 13 amino acids. In germline, CDR1 is MNHEY, CDR2 SMNVEV (reference sequence). Amplification used 60 Vbeta primers and 13 Jbeta primers. Using immunoSEQ multiplex PCR, the repertoire was profiled, and TCRdb retains in-frame clones only, with some absent. The specimen's table records approximately 51,000 clones. The J gene is TRBJ2-7, the V gene TRBV27, with 10 bases matching TRBD1. This receptor was identified in a man between 35 and 55 years old in good health and CMV-seropositive. The sequencing sample was made of PBMCs. In DNA form, the CDR3 reads TGTGCCAGCCGGGGACAGGGGAAGTACGAGCAGTACTTC. Encoded protein: CASRGQGKYEQYF.